This T cell receptor (beta chain) was identified in a study of blood T cell repertoires in COVID-19. CDR3 length: 15 residues. Germline V lookup: CDR1 MDHEN, CDR2 SYDVKM. V gave up 5 bases and J gave up 5 bases; unmatched junction bases: 5. TCRdb's table, derived via immunoSEQ multiplex PCR, lists solely in-frame clones and lacks some. The sample includes hundreds of thousands of clones, 85% to 90% of them seen just once. Sequencing was performed on PBMCs or T cells enriched from blood (not recorded which). The sequence came from a man in his forties or fifties who had recovered from COVID-19. The chain uses TRBV28 and TRBJ2-3; 12 nucleotides align to TRBD2. In nucleotides, the CDR3 is TGTGCCAGCAGTCAACTAGCGGGAGGAGAAGATACGCAGTATTTT. This encodes CASSQLAGGEDTQYF. Based on the CDR3 plus reference TRBV28 and TRBJ2-3, the full variable domain is DVKVTQSSRYLVKRTGEKVFLECVQDMDHENMFWYRQDPGLGLRLIYFSYDVKMKEKGDIPEGYSVSREKKERFSLILESASTNQTSMYLCASSQLAGGEDTQYFGPGTRLTVL.